This section outlines one T cell receptor beta chain sequence together with its context. Its antigen is not identified. Production of TCR cDNA was by 5'RACE template switching, which also added a universal primer site and UMIs. In TCRdb, the 5' RACE reads were re-called with MiXCR into one record per CDR3 protein. The data show fewer than 350,000 distinct CDR3 sequences, 3.5% to 4.5% seen once. This sample was taken from a study of T cells after yellow fever vaccination. Turning to the study itself: Libraries from low-cell-number fractions were prepared with the SMART-Seq v4 Ultra Low Input RNA kit.

Study-level results: Weaker, the secondary response peaked sooner, at day 5 versus 15.

This specimen was PBMCs, taken 15 days after the yellow fever booster vaccination. The origin of this receptor is a man aged 18-30 years who received the YFV17D yellow fever vaccine.

In DNA form, the CDR3 reads TGTGCCAGCAGTGATAGCGGGGGCGACACCGGGGAGCTGTTTTTT. Residues: CASSDSGGDTGELFF. The V call is TRBV2, the J call TRBJ2-2, with 9 positions matching TRBD2. CDR3 length: 15 residues. The V and J ends lost 3 bases and 3 bases, in that order; junction bases with no gene match: 2. Germline CDR1 reads SNHLY; CDR2 reads FYNNEI.